The 8 T cell receptor beta chains listed next were all sequenced from one sample in a study of blood T cells in healthy people across ages. Through a sample-barcoded 5' primer and a J-beta primer mix, a second PCR was run for 7 to 11 cycles. TCRdb processed the 5' RACE reads anew with MiXCR; each CDR3 protein has one entry. Among roughly 2 million distinct CDR3 sequences listed, 49% were seen once. The sample comprised blood. Receptor source: a middle-aged woman in good health.

This sequence joins TRBV9 and TRBJ2-4; 7 nucleotides line up with TRBD1. The end of the DNA aligns better with TRBJ2-5, so the J call may be wrong. CDR1 is SGDLS, CDR2 YYNGEE, per germline. This CDR3 has 14 residues. DNA of the CDR3: TGTGCCAGCAGCGCAGGGGGACAGCGGGAGACCCAGTACTTC. Its translation: CASSAGGQRETQYF.

This clonotype was counted only a few times. Written as DNA, the CDR3 is TGCGCCAGCAGCCCCCAAGATTCTCGTTCTGGCTACACCTTC. Translated, it gives CASSPQDSRSGYTF. The V call is TRBV4-1, the J call TRBJ1-2; D remains ambiguous. V shed 4 bases and J shed 7 bases, with 16 bases lying between them. The CDR3 is 14 residues long. Germline V gene sequence: CDR1 MGHRA, CDR2 YSYEKL.

The chain has TRBV7-2 and TRBJ2-1; TRBD2 agrees at 13 bases. Unmatched junction bases numbered 9, after V lost 1 base and J lost 9 bases. Germline-derived CDR1 and CDR2 are SGHTA and FQGNSA. The CDR3 is made up of 17 amino acids. CDR3 DNA: TGTGCCAGCAGCTTAGTAACTAGCGGGGGGGGCCGTCTTGAGCAGTTCTTC. Its protein product is CASSLVTSGGGRLEQFF.

This clonotype occurred a few times. V gene TRBV28 combines with J gene TRBJ2-7; weak D call: TRBD1 (6 bases). This CDR3 has 14 residues. Looked up from germline, CDR1 is MDHEN and CDR2 is SYDVKM. Trimming took off 3 bases at V and 3 bases at J, with 12 bases between the two ends. This CDR3 reads CASSLNRDGYEQYF. CDR3 nucleotides: TGTGCCAGCAGTTTGAACAGGGATGGCTACGAGCAGTACTTC.

V gene TRBV20-1 combines with J gene TRBJ2-7; D unclear. The CDR3 contains 13 residues. The V and J ends lost 2 bases and 2 bases respectively, with 10 bases between them. The V gene's germline CDR1 is DFQATT and CDR2 SNEGSKA (reference sequence). Written as DNA, the CDR3 is TGCAGTGCTAGACGGCACGAAGCCTACGAGCAGTACTTC. This translates into CSARRHEAYEQYF.

This clonotype appeared a few times. The chain carries TRBV4-2 and TRBJ2-5; D might be TRBD2 (5 bases). This CDR3 region has 15 residues. V was clipped by 0 bases and J by 4 bases, with 12 bases between them. Germline V gene lookup returns CDR1 LGHNA and CDR2 YNFKEQ. The CDR3: CASSQDEGVRETQYF. The CDR3, as DNA: TGTGCCAGCAGCCAAGATGAGGGTGTCCGAGAGACCCAGTACTTC.

In this sample, this clonotype turned up a few times. V is TRBV29-1 and J is TRBJ1-1; D gene unclear. Germline V gene lookup returns CDR1 SQVTM and CDR2 ANQGSEA. Trimming cost V 4 bases and J 0 bases, with 9 bases left between them. This CDR3 has 13 amino acids. The CDR3 DNA follows: TGCAGCGTTGCTGGCACTATGAACACTGAAGCTTTCTTT. It is translated as CSVAGTMNTEAFF.

The chain recombines TRBV19 with TRBJ2-7; 13 bases agree with TRBD2. The J call may be incorrect, as the DNA end agrees better with TRBJ2-5. The CDR3 runs to 17 residues. The germline V gene has CDR1 LNHDA and CDR2 SQIVND (reference sequence). The CDR3 region is CASSPTSGGTLFETQYF. The DNA for the CDR3 is TGTGCCAGTAGTCCGACTAGCGGGGGGACCCTATTCGAGACCCAGTACTTC.